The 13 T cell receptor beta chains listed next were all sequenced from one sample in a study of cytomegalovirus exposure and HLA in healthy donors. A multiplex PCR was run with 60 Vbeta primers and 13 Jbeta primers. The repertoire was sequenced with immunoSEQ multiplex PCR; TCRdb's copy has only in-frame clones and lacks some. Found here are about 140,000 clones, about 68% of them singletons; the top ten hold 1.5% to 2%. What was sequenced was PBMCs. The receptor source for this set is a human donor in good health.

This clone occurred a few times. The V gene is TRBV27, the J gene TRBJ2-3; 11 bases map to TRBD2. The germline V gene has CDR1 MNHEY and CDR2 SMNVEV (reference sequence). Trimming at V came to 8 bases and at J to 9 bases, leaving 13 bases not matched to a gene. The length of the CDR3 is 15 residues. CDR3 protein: CASLTSGSFRGTQYF. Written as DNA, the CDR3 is TGTGCCAGCCTCACTAGCGGGAGCTTCCGGGGAACGCAGTATTTT.

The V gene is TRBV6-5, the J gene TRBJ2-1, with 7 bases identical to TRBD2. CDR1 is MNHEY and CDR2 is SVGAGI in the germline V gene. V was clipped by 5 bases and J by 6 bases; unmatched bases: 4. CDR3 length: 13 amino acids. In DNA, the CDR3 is TGTGCCAGCAGTCTTTGGGGGGGCAATGAGCAGTTCTTC. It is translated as CASSLWGGNEQFF.

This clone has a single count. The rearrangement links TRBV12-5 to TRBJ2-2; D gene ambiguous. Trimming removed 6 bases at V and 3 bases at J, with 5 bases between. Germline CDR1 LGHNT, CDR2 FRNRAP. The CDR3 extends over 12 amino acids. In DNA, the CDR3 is TGTGCTAGTGGACTTTACACCGGGGAGCTGTTTTTT. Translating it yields CASGLYTGELFF.

The CDR3 reads CASSLVTGGGGDTQYF. Written as DNA, the CDR3 is TGTGCCAGCAGCTTGGTAACGGGAGGTGGGGGAGATACGCAGTATTTT. The chain joins TRBV7-2 to TRBJ2-3; 7 bases agree with TRBD2. J was trimmed by 5 bases and V by 3 bases; bases with no gene match: 11. This CDR3 is built from 16 residues. The germline V gene has CDR1 SGHTA and CDR2 FQGNSA.

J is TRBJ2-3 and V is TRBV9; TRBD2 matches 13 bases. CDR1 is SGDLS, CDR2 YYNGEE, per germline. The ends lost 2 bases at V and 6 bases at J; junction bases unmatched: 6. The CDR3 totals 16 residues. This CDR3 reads CASSVAGLAGVDTQYF. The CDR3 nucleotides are TGTGCCAGCAGCGTGGCCGGACTAGCGGGAGTTGATACGCAGTATTTT.

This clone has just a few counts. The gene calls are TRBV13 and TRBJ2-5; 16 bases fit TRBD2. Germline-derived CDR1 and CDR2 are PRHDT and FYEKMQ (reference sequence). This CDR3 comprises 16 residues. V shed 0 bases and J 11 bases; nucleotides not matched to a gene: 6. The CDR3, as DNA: TGTGCCAGCAGCTTAGGGGGGACTAGCGGGAGGGCCAAGCAGTACTTC. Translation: CASSLGGTSGRAKQYF.

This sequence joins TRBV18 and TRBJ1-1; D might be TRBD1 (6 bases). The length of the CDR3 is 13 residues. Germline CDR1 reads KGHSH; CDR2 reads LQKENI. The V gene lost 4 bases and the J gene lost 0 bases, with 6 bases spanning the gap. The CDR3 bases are TGTGCCAGCTCACAGGGGGTGAACACTGAAGCTTTCTTT. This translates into CASSQGVNTEAFF. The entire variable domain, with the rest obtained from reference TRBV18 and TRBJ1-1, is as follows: NAGVMQNPRHLVRRRGQEARLRCSPMKGHSHVYWYRQLPEEGLKFMVYLQKENIIDESGMPKERFSAEFPKEGPSILRIQQVVRGDSAAYFCASSQGVNTEAFFGQGTRLTVV.

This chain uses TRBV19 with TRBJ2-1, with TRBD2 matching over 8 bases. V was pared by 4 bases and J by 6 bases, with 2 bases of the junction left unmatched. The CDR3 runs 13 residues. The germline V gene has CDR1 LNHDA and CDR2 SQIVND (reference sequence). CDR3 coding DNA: TGTGCCAGTAGTAGCGGGAGGCCCAATGAGCAGTTCTTC. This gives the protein CASSSGRPNEQFF.

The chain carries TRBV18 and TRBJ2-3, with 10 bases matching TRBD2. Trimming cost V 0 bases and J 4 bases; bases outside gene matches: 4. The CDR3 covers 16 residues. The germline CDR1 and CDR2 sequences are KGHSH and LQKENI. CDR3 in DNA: TGTGCCAGCTCACCACCGTTAGCGGGAGGTTCAGATACGCAGTATTTT. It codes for CASSPPLAGGSDTQYF.

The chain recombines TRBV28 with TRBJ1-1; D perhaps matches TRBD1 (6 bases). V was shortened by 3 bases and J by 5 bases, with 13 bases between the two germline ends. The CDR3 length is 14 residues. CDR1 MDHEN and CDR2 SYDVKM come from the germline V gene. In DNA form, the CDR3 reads TGTGCCAGCAGTTTGAGCAGGGGCGGTACTGAAGCTTTCTTT. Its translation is CASSLSRGGTEAFF.

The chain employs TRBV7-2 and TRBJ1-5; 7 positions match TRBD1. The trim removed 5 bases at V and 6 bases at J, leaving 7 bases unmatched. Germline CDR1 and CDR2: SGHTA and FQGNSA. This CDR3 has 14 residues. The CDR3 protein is CASSNRQGGQPQHF. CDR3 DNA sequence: TGTGCCAGCAGCAATAGACAGGGAGGTCAGCCCCAGCATTTT.

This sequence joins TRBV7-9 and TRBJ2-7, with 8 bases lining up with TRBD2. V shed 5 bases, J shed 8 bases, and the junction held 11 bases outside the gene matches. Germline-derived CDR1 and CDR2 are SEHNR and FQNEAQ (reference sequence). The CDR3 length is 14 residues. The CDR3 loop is CASSPNGLAGKQYF. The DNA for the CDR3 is TGTGCCAGCAGCCCCAACGGCCTAGCGGGCAAGCAGTACTTC.

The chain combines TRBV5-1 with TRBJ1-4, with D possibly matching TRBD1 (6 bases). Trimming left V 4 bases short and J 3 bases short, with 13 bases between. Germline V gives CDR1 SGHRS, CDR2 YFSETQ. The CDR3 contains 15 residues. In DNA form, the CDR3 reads TGCGCCAGCAGCGAACCGGACAGATCTAATGAAAAACTGTTTTTT. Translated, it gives CASSEPDRSNEKLFF.